The present T cell receptor (beta chain) was sequenced within a study of somatic mutations in cytotoxic T cells in rheumatoid arthritis. The CDR3 runs to 13 residues. Germline trimming cut 8 bases from V and 4 bases from J; bases unmatched to any gene: 1. Germline values: CDR1 LNHDA, CDR2 SQIVND (reference sequence). Clones were sequenced by immunoSEQ multiplex PCR, and TCRdb holds only the in-frame ones, with some missing. The table has under 15,000 clones, nearly 80% seen once. This clone was observed a few times. What it binds is unknown. Findings of the study overall: A finding that went unadjusted for multiple comparisons was the slight underrepresentation of TRBV07 in rheumatoid arthritis patients. In about an eighth of the 65 patients, the largest CD8+ clone exceeded 20% of CD8+ cells.

The TCR sequence derives from a man in his fifties in good health. This rearrangement joins TRBV19 to TRBJ2-1, with 11 positions matching TRBD2. Sequencing used CD8+ T cells sorted from blood. The CDR3 reads CASRLAGYNEQFF. CDR3 sequence (DNA): TGTGCCAGTCGACTAGCGGGGTACAATGAGCAGTTCTTC.